What follows describes a single T cell receptor (beta chain). The sample originates from a study of shared clonotypes between healthy human individuals. The CDR3 consists of 14 residues. With 4 bases clipped from V and 8 bases from J, the junction kept 5 bases outside the gene matches. Germline lookup yields CDR1 LNHDA and CDR2 SQIVND (reference sequence). Terminally differentiated effector memory CD45RA+ cells were excluded by CCR7 positive selection of CD45RO-negative cells. Some clones are missing from TCRdb's copy, which holds only in-frame ones; the method was immunoSEQ multiplex PCR. The sample consists of around 620,000 clones, about 95% of them appearing once.

The clonotype was recovered from a woman aged 25 to 39 in good health. The chain carries TRBV19 and TRBJ2-1, with 10 bases fitting TRBD1. Material for sequencing was naive CD8+ T cells sorted from blood. The CDR3 bases are TGTGCCAGTAGTAAATTGGACAGGGGGGATGAGCAGTTCTTC. This gives the protein CASSKLDRGDEQFF.